This record looks at one T cell receptor (beta chain) sequence and its context. Its specificity is unknown. PCR employed 60 Vbeta and 13 Jbeta primers. TCRdb's table, derived via immunoSEQ multiplex PCR, lists solely in-frame clones and lacks some. Of over 150,000 clones listed, approximately 80% were seen once; the top ten hold 3.5% to 4.5%. These data belong to a study of cytomegalovirus exposure and HLA in healthy donors. In the study overall: As released early, the data held some 85 million unique TCRs from HLA-typed donors.

This CDR3 has 14 residues. V lost 4 bases and J 8 bases, leaving 18 bases between the germline ends. In germline, CDR1 is SGHRS, CDR2 YFSETQ. The study's findings and limits: Cytomegalovirus status was reportedly diagnosed by the classifier with high specificity and sensitivity. Researchers reported that a few CMV-associated chains were confirmed in vitro as CMV antigen-specific.

The chain employs TRBV5-1 and TRBJ1-2; D remains ambiguous. The sequenced sample consisted of PBMCs. The receptor's source is a man between 25 and 39 years old in good health and CMV-seropositive. The CDR3 protein is CASSAWTEMEGYTF. The CDR3 bases are TGCGCCAGCAGCGCCTGGACTGAGATGGAAGGCTACACCTTC. The full variable domain, rest sourced from reference TRBV5-1 and TRBJ1-2, is KAGVTQTPRYLIKTRGQQVTLSCSPISGHRSVSWYQQTPGQGLQFLFEYFSETQRNKGNFPGRFSGRQFSNSRSEMNVSTLELGDSALYLCASSAWTEMEGYTFGSGTRLTVV.